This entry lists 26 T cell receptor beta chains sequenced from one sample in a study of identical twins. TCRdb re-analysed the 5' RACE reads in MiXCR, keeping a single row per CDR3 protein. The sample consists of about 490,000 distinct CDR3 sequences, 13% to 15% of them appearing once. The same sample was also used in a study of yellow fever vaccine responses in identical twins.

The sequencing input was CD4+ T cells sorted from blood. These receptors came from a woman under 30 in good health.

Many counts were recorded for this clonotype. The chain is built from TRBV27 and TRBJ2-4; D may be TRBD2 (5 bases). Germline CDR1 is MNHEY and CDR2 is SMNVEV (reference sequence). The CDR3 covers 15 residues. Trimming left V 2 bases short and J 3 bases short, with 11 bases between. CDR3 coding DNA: TGTGCCAGCAGTTTAGCCGGGGATGGCAAAAACATTCAGTACTTC. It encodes CASSLAGDGKNIQYF.

The CDR3 DNA reads TGTGCCAGCCGTCAAGCAAAGAACACCGGGGAGCTGTTTTTT. Translating it yields CASRQAKNTGELFF. The V gene is TRBV3-1, the J gene TRBJ2-2; D call uncertain. The V end lost 8 bases, the J end lost 1 base, and 11 bases lay between the germline ends. The CDR3 has 14 amino acids. The germline V gene encodes CDR1 LGHDT and CDR2 YNNKEL (reference sequence).

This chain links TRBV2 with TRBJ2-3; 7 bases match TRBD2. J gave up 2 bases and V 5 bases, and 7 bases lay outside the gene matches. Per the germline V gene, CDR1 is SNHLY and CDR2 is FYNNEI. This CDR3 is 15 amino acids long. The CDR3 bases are TGTGCCAGCAGTTTCGAGCGGGGCGTCACAGATACGCAGTATTTT. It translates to CASSFERGVTDTQYF.

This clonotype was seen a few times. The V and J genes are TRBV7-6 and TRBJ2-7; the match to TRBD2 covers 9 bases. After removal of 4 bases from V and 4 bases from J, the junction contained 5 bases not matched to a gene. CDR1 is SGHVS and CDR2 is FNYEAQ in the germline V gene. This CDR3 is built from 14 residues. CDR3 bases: TGTGCCAGCAGCTCACCGGGACTAGCATACGAGCAGTACGTC. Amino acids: CASSSPGLAYEQYV.

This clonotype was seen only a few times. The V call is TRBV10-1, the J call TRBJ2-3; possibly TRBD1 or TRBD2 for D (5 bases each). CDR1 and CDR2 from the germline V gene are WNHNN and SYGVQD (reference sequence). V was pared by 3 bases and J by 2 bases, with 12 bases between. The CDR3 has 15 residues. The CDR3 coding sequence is TGCGCCAGCAGTGATAAGGGGACCTTCACAGATACGCAGTATTTT. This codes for CASSDKGTFTDTQYF.

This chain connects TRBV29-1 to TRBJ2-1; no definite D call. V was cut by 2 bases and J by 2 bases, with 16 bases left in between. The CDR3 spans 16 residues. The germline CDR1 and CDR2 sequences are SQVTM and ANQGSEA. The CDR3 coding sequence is TGCAGCGTTGAATTGGGTAGACAAGCAGCCTACAATGAGCAGTTCTTC. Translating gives CSVELGRQAAYNEQFF.

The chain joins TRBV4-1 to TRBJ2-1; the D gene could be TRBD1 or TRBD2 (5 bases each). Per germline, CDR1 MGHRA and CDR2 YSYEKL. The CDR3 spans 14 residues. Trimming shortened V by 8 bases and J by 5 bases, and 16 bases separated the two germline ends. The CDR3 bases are TGCGCCAGCGGGGAAGTCAGGGACCACAATGAGCAGTTCTTC. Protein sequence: CASGEVRDHNEQFF.

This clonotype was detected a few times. CDR3 region: CATSDASYEQYF. The CDR3 DNA is TGTGCCACCAGTGACGCCAGCTACGAGCAGTACTTC. This rearrangement joins TRBV24-1 to TRBJ2-7; D gene uncertain. Germline CDR1 KGHDR, CDR2 SFDVKD. The CDR3 runs 12 residues. Trimming left V 4 bases short and J 3 bases short, with 6 bases between.

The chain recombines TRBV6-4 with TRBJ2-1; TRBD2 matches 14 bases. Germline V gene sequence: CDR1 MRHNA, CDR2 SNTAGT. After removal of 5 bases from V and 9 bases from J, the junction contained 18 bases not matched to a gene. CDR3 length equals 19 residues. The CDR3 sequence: CASSRLAGGPSDVLSEQFF. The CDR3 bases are TGTGCCAGCAGTCGACTAGCGGGGGGGCCTTCAGACGTATTGAGTGAGCAGTTCTTC.

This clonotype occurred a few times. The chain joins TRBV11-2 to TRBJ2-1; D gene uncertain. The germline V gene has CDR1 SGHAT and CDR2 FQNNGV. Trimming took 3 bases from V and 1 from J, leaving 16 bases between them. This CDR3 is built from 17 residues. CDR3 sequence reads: CASSFPPGWGSYNEQFF. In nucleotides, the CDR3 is TGTGCCAGCAGCTTCCCCCCCGGGTGGGGTTCCTACAATGAGCAGTTCTTC.

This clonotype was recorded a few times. CDR3 protein: CASSLQVVNTEAFF. CDR3 nucleotide sequence: TGTGCCAGCAGCCTTCAGGTGGTGAACACTGAAGCTTTCTTT. The chain has TRBV7-9 and TRBJ1-1; D is ambiguous. The germline V gene encodes CDR1 SEHNR and CDR2 FQNEAQ (reference sequence). The CDR3 covers 14 residues. With 5 bases removed from V and 0 bases from J, the gap between germline ends came to 10 bases.

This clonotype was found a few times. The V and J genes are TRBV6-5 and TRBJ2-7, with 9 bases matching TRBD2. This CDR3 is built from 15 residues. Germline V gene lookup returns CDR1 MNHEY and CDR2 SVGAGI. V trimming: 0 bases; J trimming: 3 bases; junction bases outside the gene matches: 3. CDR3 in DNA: TGTGCCAGCAGTTACTCAGCGGGGGGTCTCTACGAGCAGTACGTC. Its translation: CASSYSAGGLYEQYV.

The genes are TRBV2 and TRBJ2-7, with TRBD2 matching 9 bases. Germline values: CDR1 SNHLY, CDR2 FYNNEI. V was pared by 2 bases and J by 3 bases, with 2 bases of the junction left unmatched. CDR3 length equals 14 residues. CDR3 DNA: TGTGCCAGCAGTGAAACTAGCGGGCGCTACGAGCAGTACTTC. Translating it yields CASSETSGRYEQYF.

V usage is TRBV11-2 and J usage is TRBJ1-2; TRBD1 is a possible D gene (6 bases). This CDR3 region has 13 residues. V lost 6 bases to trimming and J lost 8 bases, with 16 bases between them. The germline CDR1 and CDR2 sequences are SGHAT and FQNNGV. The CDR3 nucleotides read TGTGCCAGCAGGCTTACAGGGACTTACGGCTACACCTTC. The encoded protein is CASRLTGTYGYTF.

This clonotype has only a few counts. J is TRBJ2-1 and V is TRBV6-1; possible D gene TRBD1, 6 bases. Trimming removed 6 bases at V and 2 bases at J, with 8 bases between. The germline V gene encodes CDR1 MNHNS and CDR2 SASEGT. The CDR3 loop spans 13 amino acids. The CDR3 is CASRPGAYNEQFF. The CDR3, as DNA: TGTGCCAGCAGGCCAGGGGCCTACAATGAGCAGTTCTTC.

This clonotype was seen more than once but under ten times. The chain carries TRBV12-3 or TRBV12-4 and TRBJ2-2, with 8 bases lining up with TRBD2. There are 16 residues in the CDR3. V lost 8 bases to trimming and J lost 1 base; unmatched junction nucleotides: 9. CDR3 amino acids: CASSRRGALNTGELFF. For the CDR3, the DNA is TGTGCCAGCTCTCGGCGGGGGGCCCTGAACACCGGGGAGCTGTTTTTT.

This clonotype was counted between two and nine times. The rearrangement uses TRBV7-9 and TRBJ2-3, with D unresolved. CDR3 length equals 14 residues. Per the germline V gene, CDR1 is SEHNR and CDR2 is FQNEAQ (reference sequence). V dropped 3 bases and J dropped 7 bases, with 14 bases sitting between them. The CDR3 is CASSFSYEPYTQYF. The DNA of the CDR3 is TGTGCCAGCAGCTTCAGCTATGAGCCCTATACGCAGTATTTT.

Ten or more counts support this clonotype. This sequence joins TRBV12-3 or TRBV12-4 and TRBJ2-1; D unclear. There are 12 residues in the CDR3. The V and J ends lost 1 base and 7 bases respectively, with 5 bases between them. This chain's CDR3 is CASSLVVNEQFF. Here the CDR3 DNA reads TGTGCCAGCAGTTTAGTGGTTAATGAGCAGTTCTTC.

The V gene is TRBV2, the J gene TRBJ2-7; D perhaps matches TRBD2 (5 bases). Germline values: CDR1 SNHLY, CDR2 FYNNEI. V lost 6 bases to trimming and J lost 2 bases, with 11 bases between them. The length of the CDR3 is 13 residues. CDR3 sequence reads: CASRLKGAYEQYV. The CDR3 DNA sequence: TGTGCCAGCAGACTTAAGGGAGCCTACGAGCAGTACGTC.

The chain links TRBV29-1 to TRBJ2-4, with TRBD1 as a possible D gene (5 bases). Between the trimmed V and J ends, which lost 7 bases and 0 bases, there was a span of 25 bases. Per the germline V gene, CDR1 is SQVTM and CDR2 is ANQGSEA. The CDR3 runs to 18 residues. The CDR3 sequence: CSATPQGMGFLAKNIQYF. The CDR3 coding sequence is TGCAGCGCCACCCCCCAGGGAATGGGATTTCTAGCCAAAAACATTCAGTACTTC.

CDR3 loop: CASSLERGLAVPSGTGELFF. The CDR3 bases are TGTGCCAGCAGCTTAGAGAGGGGACTAGCGGTTCCGTCGGGCACCGGGGAGCTGTTTTTT. V and J are TRBV11-2 and TRBJ2-2; 11 nucleotides align to TRBD2. V was clipped by 0 bases and J by 4 bases; unmatched bases: 13. This CDR3 has 20 residues. Germline V gene sequence: CDR1 SGHAT, CDR2 FQNNGV. The complete variable domain, with remaining parts taken from reference TRBV11-2 and TRBJ2-2, reads EAGVAQSPRYKIIEKRQSVAFWCNPISGHATLYWYQQILGQGPKLLIQFQNNGVVDDSQLPKDRFSAERLKGVDSTLKIQPAKLEDSAVYLCASSLERGLAVPSGTGELFFGEGSRLTVL.

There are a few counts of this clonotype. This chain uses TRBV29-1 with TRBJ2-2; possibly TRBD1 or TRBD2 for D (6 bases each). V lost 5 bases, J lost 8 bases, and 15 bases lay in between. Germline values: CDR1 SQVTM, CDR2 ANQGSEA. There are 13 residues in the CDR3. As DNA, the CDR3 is TGCAGCGTTAATTGGGGGGCTCTAGGGGAGCTGTTTTTT. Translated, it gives CSVNWGALGELFF.

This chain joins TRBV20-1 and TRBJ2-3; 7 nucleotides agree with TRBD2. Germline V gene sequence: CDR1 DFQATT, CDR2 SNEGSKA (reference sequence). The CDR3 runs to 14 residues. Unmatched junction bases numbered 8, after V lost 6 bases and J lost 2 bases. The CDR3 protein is CSAPDAGATDTQYF. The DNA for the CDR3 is TGCAGTGCGCCGGACGCGGGAGCCACAGATACGCAGTATTTT.

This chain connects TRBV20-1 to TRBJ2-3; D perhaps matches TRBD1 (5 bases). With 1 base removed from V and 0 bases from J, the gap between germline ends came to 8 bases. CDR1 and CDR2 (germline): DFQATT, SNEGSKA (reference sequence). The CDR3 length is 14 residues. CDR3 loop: CSARAQASTDTQYF. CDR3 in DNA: TGCAGTGCTAGAGCACAGGCAAGCACAGATACGCAGTATTTT.

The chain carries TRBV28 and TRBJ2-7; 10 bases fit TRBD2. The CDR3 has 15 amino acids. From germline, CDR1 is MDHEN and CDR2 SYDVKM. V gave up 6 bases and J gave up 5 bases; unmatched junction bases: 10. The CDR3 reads CASSSPSGSQNEQYF. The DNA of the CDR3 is TGTGCCAGCAGCTCGCCTAGCGGGAGTCAGAACGAGCAGTACTTC.

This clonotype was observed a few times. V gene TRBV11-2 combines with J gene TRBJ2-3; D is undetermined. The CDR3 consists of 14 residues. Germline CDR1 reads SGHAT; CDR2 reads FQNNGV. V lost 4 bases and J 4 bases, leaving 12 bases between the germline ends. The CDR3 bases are TGTGCCAGCAGCTCCTTTAGGGAAGCAGATACGCAGTATTTT. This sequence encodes CASSSFREADTQYF. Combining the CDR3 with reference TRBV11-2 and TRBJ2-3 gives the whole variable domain EAGVAQSPRYKIIEKRQSVAFWCNPISGHATLYWYQQILGQGPKLLIQFQNNGVVDDSQLPKDRFSAERLKGVDSTLKIQPAKLEDSAVYLCASSSFREADTQYFGPGTRLTVL.